One sample yielded the 27 T cell receptor beta chains listed below, sequenced in a study of T cells in Graves' hyperthyroidism and ophthalmopathy. Amplified TCR beta CDR3 regions came from RNA transcripts. RT-PCR in the first round (using the HTBI primer set) targeted the TCR CDR3. One entry per CDR3 protein, called by TCRdb with MiXCR from the multiplex PCR reads. The data hold around 760,000 distinct CDR3 sequences, with 35% observed a single time. Material for sequencing was blood. The source of these receptors is a woman in her forties with Graves' hyperthyroidism.

This clonotype was seen only a few times. The gene calls are TRBV6-5 and TRBJ2-2; D may be TRBD1 or TRBD2 (5 bases each). CDR3 length equals 14 residues. Germline V lookup: CDR1 MNHEY, CDR2 SVGAGI. V shed 10 bases and J shed 4 bases, with 16 bases lying between them. The CDR3 DNA follows: TGTGCCACCTCGCCCGGGGCGGGCACCGGGGAGCTGTTTTTT. This gives the protein CATSPGAGTGELFF.

The chain employs TRBV7-9 and TRBJ1-1; the D gene is possibly TRBD1 (6 bases). There are 16 residues in the CDR3. Trimming cost V 6 bases and J 3 bases, with 20 bases left between them. Germline CDR1 and CDR2: SEHNR and FQNEAQ (reference sequence). The CDR3, as DNA: TGTGCCAGCAGGGAGGGAGAACAGGGAAGGGACACTGAAGCTTTCTTT. Its translation is CASREGEQGRDTEAFF.

This chain uses TRBV9 with TRBJ2-2; 8 bases are shared with TRBD1. CDR1 is SGDLS and CDR2 is YYNGEE in the germline V gene. The CDR3 covers 15 residues. The J segment lost 7 bases and the V segment lost 2 bases, leaving 7 bases of the junction unmatched. This CDR3 reads CASSVTQGASGELFF. CDR3 bases: TGTGCCAGCAGCGTGACTCAGGGGGCTAGCGGGGAGCTGTTTTTT.

This clonotype was seen ten or more times. J is TRBJ1-1 and V is TRBV10-3, with D hard to call. Germline CDR1 is ENHRY and CDR2 is SYGVKD. Trimming left V 2 bases short and J 3 bases short, with 10 bases between. The length of the CDR3 is 14 residues. The CDR3 spells CAISETGKYTEAFF. CDR3 nucleotide sequence: TGTGCCATCAGTGAGACGGGGAAGTACACTGAAGCTTTCTTT.

This chain uses TRBV7-6 with TRBJ2-7, with TRBD2 matching 7 bases. TRBJ2-1 explains the end of the DNA better; the J call may be wrong. CDR3 size: 15 residues. The germline CDR1 and CDR2 sequences are SGHVS and FNYEAQ. CDR3 protein: CASSLGAGRGNEQFF. CDR3 nucleotide sequence: TGTGCCAGCAGCTTAGGCGCGGGGCGGGGGAATGAGCAGTTCTTC.

Of note for this clonotype: A much larger clone lies one base from this, so it may be a read error. This chain links TRBV19 with TRBJ1-1, with D maybe TRBD1 (6 bases). Looked up from germline, CDR1 is LNHDA and CDR2 is SQIVND (reference sequence). The CDR3 is 14 amino acids. As DNA, the CDR3 is TGTGCCAGTAGTATTCAGGGGACGAACACTGGAGCTTTCTTT. It yields the protein CASSIQGTNTGAFF. Full variable domain (remainder filled in from reference TRBV19 and TRBJ1-1): DGGITQSPKYLFRKEGQNVTLSCEQNLNHDAMYWYRQDPGQGLRLIYYSQIVNDFQKGDIAEGYSVSREKKESFPLTVTSAQKNPTAFYLCASSIQGTNTGAFFGQGTRLTVV.

This chain links TRBV7-2 with TRBJ2-2, with no clear D. The CDR3 covers 14 residues. Germline assignment: CDR1 SGHTA and CDR2 FQGNSA. V lost 2 bases to trimming and J lost 0 bases, with 4 bases between them. The CDR3 reads CASSLSPNTGELFF. DNA of the CDR3: TGTGCCAGCAGCTTAAGCCCGAACACCGGGGAGCTGTTTTTT.

This clonotype was seen at least ten times. The chain couples TRBV10-3 to TRBJ2-2; D is unresolved. The CDR3 runs 15 residues. The V end was cut by 6 bases, the J end by 4 bases, with 15 bases between. CDR1 is ENHRY and CDR2 is SYGVKD in the germline V gene. The CDR3 here is CAISSLVGGTGELFF. The CDR3 bases are TGTGCCATCAGCTCCCTTGTAGGCGGCACCGGGGAGCTGTTTTTT.

The chain carries TRBV20-1 and TRBJ2-2, with 7 nucleotides matching TRBD1. After removal of 2 bases from V and 4 bases from J, the junction contained 13 bases not matched to a gene. Per germline, CDR1 DFQATT and CDR2 SNEGSKA (reference sequence). This CDR3 has 17 amino acids. This chain's CDR3 is CSARPQGKASGTGELFF. DNA of the CDR3: TGCAGTGCTAGACCACAGGGGAAGGCCTCGGGCACCGGGGAGCTGTTTTTT.

The rearrangement joins TRBV6-5 to TRBJ1-1; D gene ambiguous. Germline CDR1 reads MNHEY; CDR2 reads SVGAGI. The CDR3 loop spans 14 amino acids. Trimming pared 0 bases from V and 4 bases from J, leaving 9 bases between. CDR3 coding DNA: TGTGCCAGCAGTTACTCAACAGAAGGCACTGAAGCTTTCTTT. It specifies CASSYSTEGTEAFF.

This clonotype showed up many times. The chain employs TRBV10-3 and TRBJ2-6; D is undetermined. Per the germline V gene, CDR1 is ENHRY and CDR2 is SYGVKD. Trimming removed 2 bases from V and 1 base from J, with 9 bases in between. The CDR3 sequence is 16 residues long. The CDR3 loop reads CAISEGHTSGANVLTF. The CDR3 DNA follows: TGTGCCATCAGTGAGGGGCATACATCTGGGGCCAACGTCCTGACTTTC.

Note on this clonotype: At one boundary the junction diverges from the germline segment, which might be a read error. The V gene is TRBV10-3, the J gene TRBJ2-6, with 9 bases fitting TRBD1. Germline V CDR1 and CDR2: ENHRY, SYGVKD. This CDR3 spans 13 amino acids. CDR3 sequence: CASSKTGGNVLTF. CDR3 DNA: TGTGCCAGCAGTAAGACAGGGGGAAACGTCCTGACTTTC.

This clonotype is a singleton in its sample. No conserved phenylalanine or tryptophan is present at the end of the CDR3, so a read error is the likely explanation. J is TRBJ1-1 and V is TRBV19; no definite D call. V lost 5 bases and J lost 5, with 15 bases in between. Germline V gives CDR1 LNHDA, CDR2 SQIVND (reference sequence). The CDR3 consists of 14 residues. The CDR3 region is CASSLYGKETEAFL. CDR3 DNA: TGTGCCAGTAGTCTCTACGGAAAGGAAACTGAAGCTTTCCTT.

This clonotype was recorded many times. The V gene is TRBV20-1, the J gene TRBJ1-4; 8 bases map to TRBD1. Trimming removed 8 bases from V and 5 bases from J; junction bases left unmatched: 10. The CDR3 extends over 14 amino acids. The germline gives CDR1 DFQATT, CDR2 SNEGSKA (reference sequence). The CDR3: CSIDRGQSNEKLFF. The CDR3 coding sequence is TGCAGTATCGACAGGGGACAATCCAATGAAAAACTGTTTTTT.

This clonotype was observed at least ten times. The V and J genes are TRBV12-3 or TRBV12-4 and TRBJ1-5; D not resolved. The CDR3 runs to 13 residues. V was cut by 2 bases and J by 7 bases, with 9 bases left in between. The CDR3 here is CASSLWVVQPQHF. The CDR3 coding sequence is TGTGCCAGCAGTTTATGGGTGGTCCAGCCCCAGCATTTT.

This clonotype occurred many times. The J gene is TRBJ2-7, the V gene TRBV7-2; D is perhaps TRBD2 (5 bases). This CDR3 has 14 residues. Trimming shortened V by 1 base and J by 3 bases, and 10 bases separated the two germline ends. Germline V gene sequence: CDR1 SGHTA, CDR2 FQGNSA. CDR3 loop: CASSLGTGFYEQYF. In DNA form, the CDR3 reads TGTGCCAGCAGCTTAGGTACGGGATTCTACGAGCAGTACTTC.

This clonotype was observed at least ten times. This sequence joins TRBV2 and TRBJ1-6, with D perhaps TRBD1 (5 bases). CDR1 SNHLY and CDR2 FYNNEI come from the germline V gene. The CDR3 is made up of 16 amino acids. V was pared by 3 bases and J by 9 bases, with 18 bases between. The chain's CDR3 is CASSERGAGHGSPLHF. In nucleotides, the CDR3 is TGTGCCAGCAGTGAGCGTGGGGCAGGGCATGGTTCACCCCTCCACTTT. The whole variable domain, filled in from reference TRBV2 and TRBJ1-6, reads EPEVTQTPSHQVTQMGQEVILRCVPISNHLYFYWYRQILGQKVEFLVSFYNNEISEKSEIFDDQFSVERPDGSNFTLKIRSTKLEDSAMYFCASSERGAGHGSPLHFGNGTRLTVT.

The V gene is TRBV19, the J gene TRBJ1-5; 8 bases match TRBD1. Germline CDR1 and CDR2: LNHDA and SQIVND (reference sequence). The CDR3 covers 15 residues. With V trimmed by 6 bases and J by 1 base, 5 bases remained unmatched. The DNA for the CDR3 is TGTGCCAGTAGGAGGACAGGGCGGAGCAATCAGCCCCAGCATTTT. Translating gives CASRRTGRSNQPQHF.

The chain uses TRBV20-1 and TRBJ2-5; the D is unclear. V was clipped by 5 bases and J by 5 bases, with 15 bases between them. Germline loops: CDR1 DFQATT, CDR2 SNEGSKA (reference sequence). The CDR3 consists of 13 residues. The CDR3 region is CSAHRTLGETQYF. The CDR3, as DNA: TGCAGTGCTCACCGGACCCTCGGGGAGACCCAGTACTTC.

The chain uses TRBV4-1 and TRBJ1-3; D gene uncertain. Germline assignment: CDR1 MGHRA and CDR2 YSYEKL. This CDR3 has 15 amino acids. Trimming stripped 2 bases from V and 0 bases from J, with 8 bases between. The chain's CDR3 is CASSQPRNSGNTIYF. Here the CDR3 DNA reads TGCGCCAGCAGCCAACCTAGGAACTCTGGAAACACCATATATTTT.

This clonotype was found many times. The genes are TRBV7-2 and TRBJ1-2; D might be TRBD1 (6 bases). Germline values: CDR1 SGHTA, CDR2 FQGNSA. CDR3 length: 13 amino acids. The V end was cut by 4 bases, the J end by 6 bases, with 12 bases between. The CDR3 nucleotides read TGTGCCAGCAGCTCAGGACAGAAGAATGGCTACACCTTC. Translation gives CASSSGQKNGYTF.

This clonotype was observed at least ten times. The chain is built from TRBV20-1 and TRBJ1-1, with TRBD1 as a possible D gene (5 bases). V lost 7 bases and J lost 4, with 22 bases in between. The CDR3 has 15 amino acids. Germline loops: CDR1 DFQATT, CDR2 SNEGSKA (reference sequence). The CDR3 region has the DNA TGCAGTGTTCCAACATCCGGGACGAAGAGCACTGAAGCTTTCTTT. Its protein is CSVPTSGTKSTEAFF.

This clonotype has ten or more counts. CDR3 region: CAISVWDRENGQETQYF. The CDR3, as DNA: TGTGCCATCAGTGTGTGGGACAGGGAGAACGGGCAAGAGACCCAGTACTTC. The rearrangement joins TRBV10-3 to TRBJ2-5, with 9 bases aligning to TRBD1. This CDR3 spans 17 amino acids. V shed 4 bases and J 2 bases; nucleotides not matched to a gene: 11. Germline V gene lookup returns CDR1 ENHRY and CDR2 SYGVKD.

This sequence joins TRBV19 and TRBJ1-3; 8 nucleotides agree with TRBD1. The V gene's germline CDR1 is LNHDA and CDR2 SQIVND (reference sequence). The V gene end was trimmed by 5 bases and the J gene end by 7 bases; junction bases not matched to a gene: 7. The CDR3 spans 14 residues. Written as DNA, the CDR3 is TGTGCCAGTAGTGCCCCACAGGGGGTTAACACCATATATTTT. Translation gives CASSAPQGVNTIYF.

The V and J genes are TRBV7-8 and TRBJ2-7; no clear D gene. With 5 bases removed from V and 6 bases from J, the gap between germline ends came to 17 bases. Germline V gene data show CDR1 as SGHVS and CDR2 as FQNEAQ. This CDR3 region has 14 residues. The CDR3 DNA sequence: TGTGCCAGCAGCCTCAAAGGGTTGGGCTTCGAGCAGTACTTC. This codes for CASSLKGLGFEQYF.

This clonotype is a singleton in its sample. V and J are TRBV11-1 and TRBJ2-2; 8 bases are a match to TRBD1. Germline V CDR1 and CDR2: SGHAT, FQDESV (reference sequence). This CDR3 is 16 amino acids long. V gave up 4 bases and J gave up 5 bases; unmatched junction bases: 9. The CDR3 DNA follows: TGTGCCAGCAGCTCGCTGACAGGGGACGGGACCGGGGAGCTGTTTTTT. It is translated as CASSSLTGDGTGELFF.

Comment on this clonotype: One end of the junction fails to match germline, which may point to a read error. This rearrangement joins TRBV6-5 to TRBJ2-7, with 8 bases aligning to TRBD1. The CDR3 runs to 13 residues. Germline V gene lookup returns CDR1 MNHEY and CDR2 SVGAGI. CDR3 sequence (DNA): TGTGCCCGCAGGCCGGGACAGGCCTACGAGCAGTACTTC. It translates to CARRPGQAYEQYF.